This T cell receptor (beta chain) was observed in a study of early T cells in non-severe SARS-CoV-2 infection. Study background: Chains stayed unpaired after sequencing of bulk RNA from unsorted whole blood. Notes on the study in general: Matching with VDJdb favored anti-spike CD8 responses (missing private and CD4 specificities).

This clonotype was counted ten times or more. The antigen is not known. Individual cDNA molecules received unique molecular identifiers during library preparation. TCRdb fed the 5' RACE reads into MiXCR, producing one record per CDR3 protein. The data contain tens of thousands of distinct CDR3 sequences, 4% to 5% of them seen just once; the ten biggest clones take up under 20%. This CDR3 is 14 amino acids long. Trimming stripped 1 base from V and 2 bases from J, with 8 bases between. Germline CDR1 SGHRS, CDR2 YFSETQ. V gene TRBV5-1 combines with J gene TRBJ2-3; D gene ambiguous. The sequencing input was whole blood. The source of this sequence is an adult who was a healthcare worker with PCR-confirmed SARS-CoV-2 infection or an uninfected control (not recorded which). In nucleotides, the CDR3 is TGCGCCAGCAGCTTGTCCGGTCCCACAGATACGCAGTATTTT. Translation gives CASSLSGPTDTQYF.